The source of this T cell receptor (beta chain) is a study of T cell clones after liver transplantation. About the study: Tolerant meant at least one year fully off immunosuppression without liver enzymes above twice normal.

Study-wide results and caveats: A larger donor-reactive than third-party decline suggested partial antigen-specific deletion.

This table comes from immunoSEQ multiplex PCR, and its TCRdb copy is limited to in-frame clones, with some not included. The sample yields some 61,000 clones, approximately 77% seen once. Of note for this clone: What it binds is unknown.

Trimming stripped 8 bases from V and 6 bases from J, with 10 bases between. The CDR3 contains 11 residues. Per the germline V gene, CDR1 is SQVTM and CDR2 is ANQGSEA. The sequenced sample was CD4+ T cells from blood, obtained at the 22-month timepoint. This chain joins TRBV29-1 and TRBJ1-4; D gene uncertain. The sequence was collected from a human patient who received a liver transplant. Some T cells may be the graft donor's. The CDR3: CSHTWDEKLFF. CDR3 nucleotide sequence: TGCAGCCATACGTGGGATGAAAAACTGTTTTTT.